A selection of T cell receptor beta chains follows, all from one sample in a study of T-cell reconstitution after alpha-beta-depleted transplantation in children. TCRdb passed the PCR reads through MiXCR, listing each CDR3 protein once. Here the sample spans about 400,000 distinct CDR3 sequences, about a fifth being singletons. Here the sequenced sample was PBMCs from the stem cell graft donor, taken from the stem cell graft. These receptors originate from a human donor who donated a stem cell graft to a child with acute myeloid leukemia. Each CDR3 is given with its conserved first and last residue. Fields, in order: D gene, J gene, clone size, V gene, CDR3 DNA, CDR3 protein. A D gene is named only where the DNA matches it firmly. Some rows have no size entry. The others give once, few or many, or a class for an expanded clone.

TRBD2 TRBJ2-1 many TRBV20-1 TGCAGTGCTAGAGATCTGCGACTAGCGAGTTACAATGAGCAGTTCTTC CSARDLRLASYNEQFF
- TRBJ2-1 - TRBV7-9 TGTGCCAGCAGCCCTCGGGACCTGAAGACCGTCAATGAGCAGTTCTTC CASSPRDLKTVNEQFF
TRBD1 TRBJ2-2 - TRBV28 TGTGCCACCAGGGGACAGCTAACCGGGGAGCTGTTTTTT CATRGQLTGELFF
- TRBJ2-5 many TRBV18 TGTGCCAGCTCACCTAACTATGGCGAGACCCAGTACTTC CASSPNYGETQYF
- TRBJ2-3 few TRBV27 TGTGCCAGCAGTTCAATTGAAGGGGATACGCAGTATTTT CASSSIEGDTQYF
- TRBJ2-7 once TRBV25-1 TGTGCCAGCAGTGAATATCGAAAGGTGGGGTACGAGCAGTACTTC CASSEYRKVGYEQYF
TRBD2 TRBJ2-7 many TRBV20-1 TGCAGTGCTAGTCGGCTAGCGGGAGGAGTATTCGAGCAGTACTTC CSASRLAGGVFEQYF
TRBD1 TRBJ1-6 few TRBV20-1 TGCAGTGCCACGGGGGACTTGGGGACAGGGTATTCACCCCTCCACTTT CSATGDLGTGYSPLHF
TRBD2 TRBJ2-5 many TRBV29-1 TGCAGCGTCGACCTAGCGGGAGAGACCCAGTACTTC CSVDLAGETQYF
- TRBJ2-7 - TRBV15 TGTGCCACCAGCAGAGATCAGGTGCGTGAGCAGTACTTC CATSRDQVREQYF
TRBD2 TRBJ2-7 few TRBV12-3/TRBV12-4 TGTGCCAGCAGTTTTAAGGTTCGGTGGCGGGAGGCCTCCTACGAGCAGTACTTC CASSFKVRWREASYEQYF
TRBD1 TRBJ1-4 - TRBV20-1 TGCAGTGCTCGGGACAGGGGGGAAAAACTGTTTTTT CSARDRGEKLFF
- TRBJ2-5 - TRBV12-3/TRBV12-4 TGTGCCAGCAGTATAACCCGAGCGTCGGGGGCTCGGGAGACCCAGTACTTC CASSITRASGARETQYF
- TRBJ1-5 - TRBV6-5 TGTGCCAGCAGGCCCTACAGGGAGGAAAGCAATCAGCCCCAGCATTTT CASRPYREESNQPQHF
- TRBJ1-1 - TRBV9 TGTGCCAGCAGCGTAAGTGCGGGAAACACTGAAGCTTTCTTT CASSVSAGNTEAFF
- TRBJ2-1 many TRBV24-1 TGTGCCACCAGTGCTCGAGGGTTAAGTCGGTCCTACAATGAGCAGTTCTTC CATSARGLSRSYNEQFF
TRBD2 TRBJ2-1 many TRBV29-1 TGCAGCGTGCTAGCGGGAGGGCCTTACCTATCCTACAATGAGCAGTTCTTC CSVLAGGPYLSYNEQFF
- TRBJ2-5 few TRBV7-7 TGTGCTAGCAGCTTAGGGAGGCTAGCGACCGAGACCCAGTACTTC CASSLGRLATETQYF
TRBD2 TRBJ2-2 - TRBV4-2 TGTGCCAGCAGTTTTAGCGGGAGTTACACCGGGGAGCTGTTTTTT CASSFSGSYTGELFF
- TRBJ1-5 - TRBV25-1 TGTGCCAGCAGTCCCGGGGAGCTGAATCAGCCCCAGCATTTT CASSPGELNQPQHF
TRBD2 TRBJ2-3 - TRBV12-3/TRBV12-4 TGTGCCAGCAGTTCTCTAGCGGCCGATACGCAGTATTTT CASSSLAADTQYF
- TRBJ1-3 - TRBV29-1 TGCAGCGTTGAAGAAACGGGAATGGCTGGAAACACCATATATTTT CSVEETGMAGNTIYF
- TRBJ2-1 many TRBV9 TGTGCCAGCAGCGTAGCTTCCGAGAACAATGAGCAGTTCTTC CASSVASENNEQFF
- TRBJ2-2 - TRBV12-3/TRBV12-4 TGTGCCAGCAGTGTGAACAGGGCGCGTACCGGGGAGCTGTTTTTT CASSVNRARTGELFF
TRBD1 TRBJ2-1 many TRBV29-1 TGCAGCGTTGGAAATCCCGGGACAGGGAACAATGAGCAGTTCTTC CSVGNPGTGNNEQFF
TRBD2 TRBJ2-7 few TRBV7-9 TGTGCCAGCAGCACTAGCGGGAGAGCGGCCTACGAGCAGTACTTC CASSTSGRAAYEQYF
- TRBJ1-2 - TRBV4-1 TGCGCCAGCAGCCAAGATGTAAACAGAAACTACTATGGCTACACCTTC CASSQDVNRNYYGYTF
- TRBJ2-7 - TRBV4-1 TGCGCCAGCAGCTTAACGGGGACAAGCTACGAGCAGTACTTC CASSLTGTSYEQYF
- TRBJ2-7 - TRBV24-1 TGTGCCACCAGTGACAGTCTAGACTACGAGCAGTACTTC CATSDSLDYEQYF
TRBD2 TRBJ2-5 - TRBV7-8 TGTGCCAGCACCCTAGGACTAGCGGCACAAGAGACCCAGTACTTC CASTLGLAAQETQYF
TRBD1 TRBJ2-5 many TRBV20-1 TGCAGTGCTAGAGACTCCCGAGGACAGGGACTCCAGTCCTTC CSARDSRGQGLQSF
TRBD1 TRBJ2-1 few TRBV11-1 TGTGCCAGCAGCCCCCTAGACCCCGGACAGGGTCGATACAATGAGCAGTTCTTC CASSPLDPGQGRYNEQFF
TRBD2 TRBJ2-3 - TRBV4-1 TGCGCCAGCAGCCAAAGGAAGCGGGACACAGATACGCAGTATTTT CASSQRKRDTDTQYF
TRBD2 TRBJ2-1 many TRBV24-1 TGTGCCACCAGTGATGCGGGACTAGCGGGAGCAAATGAGCAGTTCTTC CATSDAGLAGANEQFF
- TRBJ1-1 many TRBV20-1 TGCAGTGCTAGAGGCGGGGGGATGAACACTGAAGCTTTCTTT CSARGGGMNTEAFF
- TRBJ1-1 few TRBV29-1 TGCAGCGTTGAATCGGGAGGCAAAGCTTTCTTT CSVESGGKAFF
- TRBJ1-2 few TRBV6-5 TGTGCCAGCAGTTACATAGGCAGGGCAACTCAAGACTATGGCTACACCTTC CASSYIGRATQDYGYTF
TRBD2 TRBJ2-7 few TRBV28 TGTGCCAGCAGTCCAAACCCGGGACTAGCGGGAGGTAGCGAGCAGTACTTC CASSPNPGLAGGSEQYF
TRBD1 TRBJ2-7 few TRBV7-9 TGTGCCAGCAGCTCCATTCGACAGGGCGAGCAGTACTTC CASSSIRQGEQYF
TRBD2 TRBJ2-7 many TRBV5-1 TGCGCCAGCAGCTTGGGAGCGGGAACCTACGAGCAGTACTTC CASSLGAGTYEQYF
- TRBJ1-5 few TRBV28 TGTGCCAGCAGTTTACAAACAGGTAGAGGTTATCAGCCCCAGCATTTT CASSLQTGRGYQPQHF
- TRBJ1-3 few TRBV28 TGTGCCATAACCAGGAATACGCGAAACACCATATATTTT CAITRNTRNTIYF
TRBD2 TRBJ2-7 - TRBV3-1 TGTGCCAGCAGCCGAAATAGCGGGAGGGCCTACGAGCAGTACTTC CASSRNSGRAYEQYF
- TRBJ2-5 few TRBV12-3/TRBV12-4 TGTGCCAGCAGTCCCTCGGTACACCAAGAGACCCAGTACTTC CASSPSVHQETQYF
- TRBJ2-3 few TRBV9 TGTGCCAGCAATAACGGTAACACAGATACGCAGTATTTT CASNNGNTDTQYF
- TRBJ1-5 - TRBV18 TGTGCCAGCTCACCGATTCCGGGTCTCGAACGGCCCCAGCATTTT CASSPIPGLERPQHF
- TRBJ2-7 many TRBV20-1 TGCAGTGCTAAAAGACACGGGGCGCGGGACGAGCAGTACTTC CSAKRHGARDEQYF
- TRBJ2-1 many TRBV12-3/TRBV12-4 TGTGCCAGCAGTTTAGCCGGTCCACACGACTACAATGAGCAGTTCTTC CASSLAGPHDYNEQFF
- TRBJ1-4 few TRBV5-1 TGCGCCAGCAGTCAAACAACCGGGACGACTTTTGAAAAACTGTTTTTT CASSQTTGTTFEKLFF
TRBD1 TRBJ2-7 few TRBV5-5 TGTGCCAGCAGCATATACCTGACAGGGTACTACGAGCAGTACTTC CASSIYLTGYYEQYF
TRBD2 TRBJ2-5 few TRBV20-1 TGCAGTGCTAGCCGAGCGGGAACGGAGACCCAGTACTTC CSASRAGTETQYF
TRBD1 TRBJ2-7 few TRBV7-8 TGTGCCAGCAGCTCAACAACAGGGGGCAAAGGGTACGAGCAGTACTTC CASSSTTGGKGYEQYF
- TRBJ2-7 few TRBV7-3 TGTGCCAGCAGCCCCCAATTCGGCTACGAGCAGTACTTC CASSPQFGYEQYF
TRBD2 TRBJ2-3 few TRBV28 TGTGCCAGCAGTCTAACCTTGGAGCGGGGGAGCACAGATACGCAGTATTTT CASSLTLERGSTDTQYF
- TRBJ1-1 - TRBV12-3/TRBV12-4 TGTGCCAGCAGTTTACGGGTAGATGTAGGCGCTTTCTTT CASSLRVDVGAFF
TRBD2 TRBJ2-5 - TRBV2 TGTGCCAGCAGTGAATCTAGCGGGCCCCAAGAGACCCAGTACTTC CASSESSGPQETQYF
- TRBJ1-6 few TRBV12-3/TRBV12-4 TGTGCCAGCAGTTTATCTAATTCACCCCTCCACTTT CASSLSNSPLHF
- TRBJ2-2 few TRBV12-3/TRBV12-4 TGTGCCAGCAGAAGGACCAGGAACACCGGGGAGCTGTTTTTT CASRRTRNTGELFF
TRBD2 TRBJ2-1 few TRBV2 TGTGCCAGCAGTGTAAGGGGACTAGCGGGACCGAATGAGCAGTTCTTC CASSVRGLAGPNEQFF
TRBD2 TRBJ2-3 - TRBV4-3 TGCGCCAGCAGCCCTCTGACTAGCGAAGAATCGGATACGCAGTATTTT CASSPLTSEESDTQYF